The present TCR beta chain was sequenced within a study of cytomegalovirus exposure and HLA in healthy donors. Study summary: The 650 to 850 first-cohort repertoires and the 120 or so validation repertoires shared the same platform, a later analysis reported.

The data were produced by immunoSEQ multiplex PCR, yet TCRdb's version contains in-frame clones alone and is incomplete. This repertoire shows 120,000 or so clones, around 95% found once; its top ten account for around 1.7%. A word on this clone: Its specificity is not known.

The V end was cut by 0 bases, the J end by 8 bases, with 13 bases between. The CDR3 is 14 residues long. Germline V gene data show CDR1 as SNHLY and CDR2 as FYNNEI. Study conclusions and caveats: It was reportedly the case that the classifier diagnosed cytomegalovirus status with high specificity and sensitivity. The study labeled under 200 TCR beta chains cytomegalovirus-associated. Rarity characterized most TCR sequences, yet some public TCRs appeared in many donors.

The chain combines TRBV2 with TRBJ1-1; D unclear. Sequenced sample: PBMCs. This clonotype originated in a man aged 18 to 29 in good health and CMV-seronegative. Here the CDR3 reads CASSEALRGMEAFF. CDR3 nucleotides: TGTGCCAGCAGTGAAGCGCTCAGAGGTATGGAAGCTTTCTTT.